Listed here are 9 T cell receptor beta chains from one sample, sequenced in a study of PD-1 blockade in classical Hodgkin lymphoma. Repertoires were generated with immunoSEQ multiplex PCR, while TCRdb's copy carries only in-frame clones and drops some. The sample lists approximately 11,000 clones, 70% to 85% occurring once. Patients all relapsed after autologous stem cell transplantation, and there was variation in brentuximab vedotin exposure. The sample here was peripheral blood mononuclear cells (PBMCs), taken before the second cycle of nivolumab. The receptors were gathered from a human donor with classical Hodgkin lymphoma.

V gene TRBV9 combines with J gene TRBJ2-1; 7 positions agree with TRBD2. This CDR3 contains 18 residues. Germline V CDR1 and CDR2: SGDLS, YYNGEE. Trimming took 5 bases from V and 8 from J; bases not matched to a gene: 22. The CDR3 spells CASSRRRLGLPLPDEQFF. The CDR3, as DNA: TGTGCCAGCAGTCGTAGAAGATTGGGACTACCCTTACCCGATGAGCAGTTCTTC.

Here the CDR3 reads CASSLGQNNEQFF. Written as DNA, the CDR3 is TGTGCCAGCAGCTTAGGACAGAACAATGAGCAGTTCTTC. The V call is TRBV7-6, the J call TRBJ2-1; TRBD1 might be the D (5 bases). This CDR3 has 13 amino acids. Germline V gives CDR1 SGHVS, CDR2 FNYEAQ. Trimming pared 1 base from V and 5 bases from J, leaving 6 bases between.

This clone was picked up one time. The rearrangement links TRBV7-9 to TRBJ1-5; D remains unclear. Germline CDR1 and CDR2: SEHNR and FQNEAQ (reference sequence). The length of the CDR3 is 15 residues. Trimming removed 5 bases from V and 6 bases from J, with 17 bases in between. The CDR3 region is CASSPSSVALQPQHF. The CDR3, as DNA: TGTGCCAGCAGCCCCTCCAGCGTGGCTCTTCAGCCCCAGCATTTT. The whole variable domain, filled in from reference TRBV7-9 and TRBJ1-5, reads DTGVSQNPRHKITKRGQNVTFRCDPISEHNRLYWYRQTLGQGPEFLTYFQNEAQLEKSRLLSDRFSAERPKGSFSTLEIQRTEQGDSAMYLCASSPSSVALQPQHFGDGTRLSIL.

CDR3 sequence (DNA): TGTGCCAGTAGTATAGCTTCAACCTGGCAGGGCTACGAGCAGTACTTC. This codes for CASSIASTWQGYEQYF. The rearrangement uses TRBV19 and TRBJ2-7; D possibly corresponds to TRBD1 (5 bases). The CDR3 spans 16 residues. The V end lost 1 base, the J end lost 3 bases, and 16 bases lay between the germline ends. CDR1 is LNHDA and CDR2 is SQIVND in the germline V gene (reference sequence).

This chain links TRBV4-2 with TRBJ2-3; a weak D match, TRBD2 (5 bases). This CDR3 is 15 amino acids long. Per the germline V gene, CDR1 is LGHNA and CDR2 is YNFKEQ. The V end lost 3 bases, the J end lost 5 bases, and 15 bases lay between the germline ends. Here the CDR3 reads CASSQRSGSRDTQYF. The CDR3 DNA follows: TGTGCCAGCAGCCAGCGAAGCGGTAGTCGAGATACGCAGTATTTT.

The V gene is TRBV7-9, the J gene TRBJ2-5; D uncertain. The CDR3 totals 15 residues. V dropped 5 bases and J dropped 1 base, with 14 bases sitting between them. CDR1 SEHNR and CDR2 FQNEAQ come from the germline V gene (reference sequence). The CDR3 loop is CASSARTPSQETQYF. CDR3 nucleotides: TGTGCCAGCAGCGCTAGAACCCCCTCCCAAGAGACCCAGTACTTC.

V gene TRBV5-1 combines with J gene TRBJ1-1; the match to TRBD1 covers 7 bases. V lost 2 bases to trimming and J lost 6 bases; unmatched junction nucleotides: 13. The length of the CDR3 is 16 residues. Germline CDR1 SGHRS, CDR2 YFSETQ. The CDR3 DNA follows: TGCGCCAGCAGCTTACGTATTCTGGACAGGAGGGCTGAAGCTTTCTTT. Protein: CASSLRILDRRAEAFF.

CDR3 residues: CASSPDIAYNSPLHF. CDR3 sequence (DNA): TGTGCCAGCAGTCCAGACATAGCCTATAATTCACCCCTCCACTTT. This chain uses TRBV28 with TRBJ1-6; no definite D call. This CDR3 contains 15 residues. V was pared by 5 bases and J by 2 bases, with 10 bases between. Germline-derived CDR1 and CDR2 are MDHEN and SYDVKM.

By sample fraction, this clone is medium-sized (0.01 to 0.1%). The rearrangement links TRBV27 to TRBJ1-4; TRBD1 might be the D (5 bases). This CDR3 contains 16 residues. Trimming cost V 0 bases and J 2 bases, with 10 bases left between them. Germline V gene lookup returns CDR1 MNHEY and CDR2 SMNVEV (reference sequence). The CDR3 DNA reads as TGTGCCAGCAGTTTATCAGTAGGGGCGACTAATGAAAAACTGTTTTTT. It specifies CASSLSVGATNEKLFF.